The present T cell receptor (beta chain) was sequenced within a study of metastatic and nonmetastatic thyroid tumors. No treatment had been given to any patient before thyroid surgery. TCRdb re-called the PCR reads through MiXCR. The table lists tens of thousands of clones, roughly 15% of them singletons. Sequencing input: blood. These receptors originate from a male donor with papillary thyroid cancer or a benign thyroid nodule (not recorded which). Some clones in this sample may be carry-over from other donors' samples.

This clone has at least ten counts. This sequence joins TRBV19 and TRBJ2-2, with 8 bases aligning to TRBD1. The germline CDR1 and CDR2 sequences are LNHDA and SQIVND (reference sequence). V lost 2 bases and J lost 0; bases outside the gene matches: 2. This CDR3 is 16 amino acids long. CDR3 in amino acids: CASSIQTGANTGELFF. CDR3 coding DNA: TGTGCCAGTAGTATACAGACAGGGGCGAACACCGGGGAGCTGTTTTTT.